This T cell receptor (beta chain) was obtained from a study of T cell repertoires in cytomegalovirus infection. Study at large: HLA-B-restricted CMV epitopes that are well studied, plus recently identified HLA-C-restricted ones, were used by the study. Evidence of both CMV infection and a matching HLA type came from public TCR beta signatures. Findings and caveats of the study: Clonotype analysis showed dominance of the ex vivo response by HLA-C-restricted CMV-specific TCR beta clonotypes. The cumulative frequency of public TCR beta families identified carriers of CMV plus the relevant HLA.

V lost 3 bases and J 5 bases, leaving 10 bases between the germline ends. Germline CDR1 SGHVS, CDR2 FQNEAQ. The CDR3 covers 14 residues. This clonotype was counted at least ten times. The antigen is not known. TCRdb passed the reads through MiXCR, listing each CDR3 protein once. Of about 830,000 distinct CDR3 sequences listed, approximately 29% were seen once; the top ten hold around 12%. V gene TRBV7-8 combines with J gene TRBJ2-2; D not certain. The source is a human donor in good health (CMV status not recorded). Some clones in this sample may be carry-over from other donors' samples. Here the sequenced sample was cultured CD8+ T cells from PBMCs, taken from culture after CMV antigen stimulation. The CDR3 DNA reads as TGTGCCAGCAGCTTCCTTGGGAATACCGGGGAGCTGTTTTTT. It encodes CASSFLGNTGELFF.